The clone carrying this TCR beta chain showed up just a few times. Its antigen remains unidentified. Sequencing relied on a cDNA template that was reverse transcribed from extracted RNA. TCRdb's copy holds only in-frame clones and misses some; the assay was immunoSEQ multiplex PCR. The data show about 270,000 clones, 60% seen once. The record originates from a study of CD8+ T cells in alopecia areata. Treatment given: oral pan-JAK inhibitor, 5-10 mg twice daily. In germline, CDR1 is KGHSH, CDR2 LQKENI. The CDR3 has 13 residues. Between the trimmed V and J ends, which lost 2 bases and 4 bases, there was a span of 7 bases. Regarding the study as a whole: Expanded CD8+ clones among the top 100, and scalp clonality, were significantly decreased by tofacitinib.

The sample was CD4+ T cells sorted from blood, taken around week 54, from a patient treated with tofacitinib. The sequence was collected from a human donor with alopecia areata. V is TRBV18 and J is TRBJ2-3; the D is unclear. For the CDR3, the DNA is TGTGCCAGCTCACCAGCGGCTTCAGATACGCAGTATTTT. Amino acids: CASSPAASDTQYF. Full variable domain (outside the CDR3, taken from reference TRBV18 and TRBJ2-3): NAGVMQNPRHLVRRRGQEARLRCSPMKGHSHVYWYRQLPEEGLKFMVYLQKENIIDESGMPKERFSAEFPKEGPSILRIQQVVRGDSAAYFCASSPAASDTQYFGPGTRLTVL.